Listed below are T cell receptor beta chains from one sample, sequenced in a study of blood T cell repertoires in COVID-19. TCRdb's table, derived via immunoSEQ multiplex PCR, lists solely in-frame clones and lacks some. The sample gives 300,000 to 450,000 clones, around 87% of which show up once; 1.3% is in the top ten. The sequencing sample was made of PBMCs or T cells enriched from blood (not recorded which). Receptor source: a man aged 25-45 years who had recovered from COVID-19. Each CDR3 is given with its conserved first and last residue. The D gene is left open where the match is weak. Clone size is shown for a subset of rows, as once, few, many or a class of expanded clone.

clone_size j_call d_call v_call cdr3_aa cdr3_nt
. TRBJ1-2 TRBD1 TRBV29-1 CSVDYRGWGGNGYTF TGCAGCGTTGACTACAGGGGCTGGGGTGGGAATGGCTACACCTTC
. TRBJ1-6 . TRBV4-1 CASSQEPLQAANSPLHF TGCGCCAGCAGCCAAGAACCCCTGCAGGCAGCCAATTCACCCCTCCACTTT
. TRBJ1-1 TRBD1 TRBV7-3 CASSSGQGTTEAFF TGTGCCAGCAGCTCAGGACAGGGTACGACTGAAGCTTTCTTT
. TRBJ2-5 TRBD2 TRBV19 CASSIRGGKETQYF TGTGCCAGTAGTATTCGCGGGGGTAAGGAGACCCAGTACTTC
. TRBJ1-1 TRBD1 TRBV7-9 CASVGQLNTEAFF TGTGCCAGCGTGGGACAGCTGAACACTGAAGCTTTCTTT
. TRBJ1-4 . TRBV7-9 CASSLSAGNEKLFF TGTGCCAGCAGCTTAAGTGCGGGTAATGAAAAACTGTTTTTT
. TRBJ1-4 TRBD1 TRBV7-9 CASSPWDRGLSNEKLFF TGTGCCAGCAGCCCATGGGACAGGGGCTTATCTAATGAAAAACTGTTTTTT
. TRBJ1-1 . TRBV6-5 CASSYSQGIMNTEAFF TGTGCCAGCAGTTACTCACAGGGTATCATGAACACTGAAGCTTTCTTT
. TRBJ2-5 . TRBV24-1 CATSDPGQETQYF TGTGCCACCAGTGACCCCGGCCAAGAGACCCAGTACTTC
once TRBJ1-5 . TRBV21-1 CASSTSGEDNQPQHF TGTGCCAGCAGCACCTCGGGGGAGGACAATCAGCCCCAGCATTTT
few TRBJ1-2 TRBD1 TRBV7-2 CASSGAGGNNYGYTF TGTGCCAGCAGCGGCGCAGGGGGCAATAACTATGGCTACACCTTC
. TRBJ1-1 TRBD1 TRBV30 CAWSPSIPRDSATEAFF TGTGCCTGGAGCCCTTCCATCCCCAGGGACAGCGCTACTGAAGCTTTCTTT
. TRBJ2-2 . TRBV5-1 CATAGTPDPGELFF TGCGCCACCGCGGGAACTCCGGATCCCGGGGAGCTGTTTTTT
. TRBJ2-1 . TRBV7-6 CASSQTTGGNEQFF TGTGCCAGCAGCCAAACGACAGGTGGGAATGAGCAGTTCTTC
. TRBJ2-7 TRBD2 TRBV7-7 CASSPGLAGNEQYF TGTGCCAGCAGCCCGGGACTAGCGGGTAACGAGCAGTACTTC
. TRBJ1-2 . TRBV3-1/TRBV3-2 CASSQQGPNYGYTF TGTGCCAGCAGCCAACAGGGCCCTAACTATGGCTACACCTTC
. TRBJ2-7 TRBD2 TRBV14 CASSQADIAGGLYEQYF TGTGCCAGCAGCCAAGCCGATATAGCGGGGGGGCTCTACGAGCAGTACTTC
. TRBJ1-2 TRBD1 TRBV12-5 CASGLQGAYGYTF TGTGCTAGTGGTTTGCAGGGGGCCTATGGCTACACCTTC
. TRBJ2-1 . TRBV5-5 CASSGDRPLSSYNEQFF TGTGCCAGCAGCGGAGACAGGCCCTTAAGCTCCTACAATGAGCAGTTCTTC
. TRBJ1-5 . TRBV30 CAWSHGSNQPQHF TGTGCCTGGAGTCACGGGAGCAATCAGCCCCAGCATTTT
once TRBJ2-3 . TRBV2 CASSGQTTDTQYF TGTGCCAGCAGTGGACAGACCACAGATACGCAGTATTTT
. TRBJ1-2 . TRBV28 CASSFNPKKDTYGYTF TGTGCCAGCAGTTTTAACCCGAAAAAGGACACCTATGGCTACACCTTC
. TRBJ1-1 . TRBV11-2 CASSLGAGLEAFF TGTGCCAGCAGCTTAGGGGCAGGCCTTGAAGCTTTCTTT
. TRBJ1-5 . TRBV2 CASSEETGSQPQHF TGTGCCAGCAGTGAAGAAACAGGGTCCCAGCCCCAGCATTTT
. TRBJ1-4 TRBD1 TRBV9 CASSVAGGVDEKLFF TGTGCCAGCAGCGTTGCAGGGGGTGTGGATGAAAAACTGTTTTTT
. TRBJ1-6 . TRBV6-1 CASSELGGPLHF TGTGCCAGCAGTGAATTGGGGGGGCCCCTCCACTTT
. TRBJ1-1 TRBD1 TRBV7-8 CASHTGTGGFTEAFF TGTGCCAGCCACACCGGGACAGGGGGATTCACTGAAGCTTTCTTT